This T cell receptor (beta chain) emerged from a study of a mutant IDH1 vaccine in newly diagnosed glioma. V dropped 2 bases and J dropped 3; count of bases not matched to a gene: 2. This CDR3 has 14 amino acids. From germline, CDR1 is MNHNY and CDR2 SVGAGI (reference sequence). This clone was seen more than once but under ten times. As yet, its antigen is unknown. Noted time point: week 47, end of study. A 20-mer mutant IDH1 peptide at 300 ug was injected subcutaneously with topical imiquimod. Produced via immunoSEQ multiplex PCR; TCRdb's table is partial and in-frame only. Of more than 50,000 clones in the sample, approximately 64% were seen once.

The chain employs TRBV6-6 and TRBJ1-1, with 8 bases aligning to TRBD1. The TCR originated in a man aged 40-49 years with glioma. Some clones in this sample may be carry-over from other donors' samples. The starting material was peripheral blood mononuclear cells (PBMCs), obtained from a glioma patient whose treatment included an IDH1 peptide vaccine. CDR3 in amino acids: CASSYATGDTEAFF. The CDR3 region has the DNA TGTGCCAGCAGTTACGCGACAGGGGACACTGAAGCTTTCTTT.